The T cell receptor (beta chain) under discussion was sequenced for a study of blood T cell repertoires in COVID-19. Study summary: PBMCs, B-cell-depleted T cells, or T cells were the source of the cDNA or gDNA that made up the material.

Original data processing: Estimation of nucleated cell counts relied on the amplification of reference gene primers. The protocol was immunoSEQ multiplex PCR, while the TCRdb copy is restricted to in-frame clones and leaves out a portion. The DNA was the basis for D and trimming; V, J and clone size are from that table. The sample holds fewer than 130,000 clones; about 70% are singletons and the top ten take around 7.3%. Losses at the gene ends were 6 bases for V and 0 bases for J; bases not matched to a gene: 6. The CDR3 totals 15 residues. Germline V CDR1 and CDR2: SGHRS, YFSETQ. The receptor's source is a woman aged 55-70 years with acute or convalescent COVID-19. Input material: peripheral blood. This sequence joins TRBV5-1 and TRBJ2-3, with 8 bases that match TRBD2. CDR3 sequence reads: CASKIAGGSTDTQYF. In DNA form, the CDR3 reads TGCGCCAGCAAAATCGCGGGGGGTAGCACAGATACGCAGTATTTT.